Below, 3 T cell receptor beta chains from the same sample are listed, as sequenced in a study of blood T cells in healthy people across ages. A second PCR of about 7 to 12 cycles used a sample-barcoded 5' primer and a J-beta primer mix. MiXCR was run by TCRdb on the 5' RACE reads, yielding one entry per CDR3 protein. The data show about 840,000 distinct CDR3 sequences, almost 30% seen once. This sample was shared with a second study, whose subject was T cells of mothers and their children.

The specimen was blood. These receptors were collected from a woman aged 40 to 50 in good health.

Only a few counts were recorded for this clonotype. V gene TRBV29-1 combines with J gene TRBJ1-2; 7 bases agree with TRBD1. The germline V gene has CDR1 SQVTM and CDR2 ANQGSEA. CDR3 length: 14 residues. V lost 2 bases and J lost 8; bases outside the gene matches: 11. In DNA form, the CDR3 reads TGCAGCGTTGAACTCAAACAGGGGTTTGGAGGCTACACCTTC. Protein: CSVELKQGFGGYTF.

Regarding this clonotype: This may be a read error: a much more frequent sequence differs by one nucleotide. The chain joins TRBV3-1 to TRBJ2-5; D gene uncertain. The J call is uncertain, as TRBJ2-7 better fits the DNA end. CDR1 and CDR2 (germline): LGHDT, YNNKEL (reference sequence). CDR3 length: 13 amino acids. CDR3 residues: CVSSQDEFYEQYF. The CDR3 DNA follows: TGTGTCAGCAGCCAGGACGAATTCTACGAGCAGTACTTC.

There are a few counts of this clonotype. The V gene is TRBV6-4, the J gene TRBJ2-1; D is possibly TRBD1 (6 bases). CDR3 length: 17 residues. V was trimmed by 1 base and J by 5 bases, leaving 18 bases between them. Germline V CDR1 and CDR2: MRHNA, SNTAGT. The CDR3: CASSDLNTGSGNNEQFF. For the CDR3, the DNA is TGTGCCAGCAGTGACTTAAATACAGGGAGTGGGAACAATGAGCAGTTCTTC.